The text below deals with one T cell receptor beta chain. Per germline, CDR1 SQVTM and CDR2 ANQGSEA. The V segment lost 7 bases and the J segment 4 bases; nucleotides outside the gene matches: 5. The CDR3 sequence is 12 residues long. This sample stems from a study of shared clonotypes between healthy human individuals. Naive CD8 cells lacked CD45RO, underwent positive selection for CCR7 and left out terminally differentiated effector memory CD45RA+ cells. TCRdb's table, derived via immunoSEQ multiplex PCR, lists solely in-frame clones and lacks some. The table records approximately 740,000 clones, nearly 95% of them present only once.

The clonotype comes from a man between 25 and 39 years old in good health. The chain carries TRBV29-1 and TRBJ2-5; 8 bases fit TRBD2. The sequenced sample consisted of naive CD8+ T cells sorted from blood. CDR3 nucleotide sequence: TGCAGCGCCGGGAGGGTGGGAGAGACCCAGTACTTC. Protein product: CSAGRVGETQYF.